This T cell receptor (beta chain) was documented in a study of human T cells and chemical hapten exposure. TCRdb reanalysed the RACE reads using MiXCR and keeps one entry per CDR3 protein. In the table there are 80,000 to 100,000 distinct CDR3 sequences, about 10% of which are singletons. Specified time point: patch test 2, 6 weeks after DPC sensitization. Treatment of the sample: therapeutic diphenylcyclopropenone sensitization with weekly scalp DPC. Non-pregnant alopecia patients aged 18 to 70, suitable for DPC therapy. J lost 0 bases, V lost 0 bases, and 8 bases had no gene match. CDR3 length: 18 residues. Per germline, CDR1 MGHRA and CDR2 YSYEKL.

The chain carries TRBV4-1 and TRBJ2-1; the match to TRBD2 covers 7 bases. This receptor was taken from a woman in her fifties or sixties with alopecia areata. Some clones in this sample may be carry-over from other donors' samples. The sample was whole blood, taken in connection with sensitization to the hapten diphenylcyclopropenone (DPC). For the CDR3, the DNA is TGCGCCAGCAGCCAAGATCCCGGGACTATGAGCTCCTACAATGAGCAGTTCTTC. Translating gives CASSQDPGTMSSYNEQFF.